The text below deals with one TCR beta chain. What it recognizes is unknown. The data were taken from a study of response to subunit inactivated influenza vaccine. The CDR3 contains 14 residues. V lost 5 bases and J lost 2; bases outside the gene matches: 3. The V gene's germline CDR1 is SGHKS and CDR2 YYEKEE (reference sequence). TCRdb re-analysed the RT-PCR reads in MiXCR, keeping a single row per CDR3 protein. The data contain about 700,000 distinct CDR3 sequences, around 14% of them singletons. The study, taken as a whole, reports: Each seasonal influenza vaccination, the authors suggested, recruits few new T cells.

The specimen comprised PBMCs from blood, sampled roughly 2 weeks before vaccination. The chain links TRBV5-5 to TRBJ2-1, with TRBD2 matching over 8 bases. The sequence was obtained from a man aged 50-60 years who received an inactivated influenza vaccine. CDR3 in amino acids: CASSREGTYNEQFF. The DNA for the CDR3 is TGTGCCAGCAGTCGGGAGGGAACCTACAATGAGCAGTTCTTC.